This T cell receptor beta chain was captured in a study of OX40 agonist ivuxolimab in advanced cancers. Study overall: Earlier treatment with anti-PD-1, anti-PD-L1 or anti-CTLA-4 was permitted, and roughly 40% had received some. General observations from the study: What antigens the expanded peripheral T cells recognized was never established.

The CDR3 is made up of 15 amino acids. CDR1 and CDR2 from the germline V gene are MNHEY and SVGAGI. The V and J ends lost 2 bases and 1 base, in that order; junction bases with no gene match: 4. The protocol was immunoSEQ multiplex PCR, while the TCRdb copy is restricted to in-frame clones and leaves out a portion. The table includes around 65,000 clones, more than 85% detected once. Points on this clone: What it recognizes is unknown.

The study sampled blood at baseline, cycle 4 day 1, and cycle 7 day 1. This rearrangement joins TRBV6-5 to TRBJ2-7; 8 nucleotides align to TRBD1. The sample in question was CD4+ or CD8+ T cells sorted from blood, obtained in a trial of the OX40 agonist ivuxolimab. The TCR was taken from an adult with an advanced solid tumor such as melanoma, head and neck, liver or kidney cancer. The CDR3 protein is CASSYADRGSYEQYF. In DNA form, the CDR3 reads TGTGCCAGCAGTTACGCCGACAGGGGATCCTACGAGCAGTACTTC.